The following is a T cell receptor beta chain sequence with its context. Its antigen is not identified. This sample is drawn from a study of response to subunit inactivated influenza vaccine. Each CDR3 protein is one row after TCRdb ran MiXCR on the RT-PCR reads. The data contain more than 400,000 distinct CDR3 sequences, 6.5% to 8% of them singletons. Study-wide results and limits: It was suggested by the authors that few new T cells are recruited by each seasonal influenza vaccination.

The clonotype comes from a man between 50 and 75 years old who received an inactivated influenza vaccine. The specimen was PBMCs from blood, collected around 2 years after vaccination.

The CDR3 DNA follows: TGCAGTGCTGAGAAGGAAAAACTGTTTTTT. Residues: CSAEKEKLFF. The genes are TRBV20-1 and TRBJ1-4, with unresolved D. V was clipped by 5 bases and J by 8 bases, with 6 bases between them. Germline lookup yields CDR1 DFQATT and CDR2 SNEGSKA (reference sequence). CDR3 size: 10 residues.